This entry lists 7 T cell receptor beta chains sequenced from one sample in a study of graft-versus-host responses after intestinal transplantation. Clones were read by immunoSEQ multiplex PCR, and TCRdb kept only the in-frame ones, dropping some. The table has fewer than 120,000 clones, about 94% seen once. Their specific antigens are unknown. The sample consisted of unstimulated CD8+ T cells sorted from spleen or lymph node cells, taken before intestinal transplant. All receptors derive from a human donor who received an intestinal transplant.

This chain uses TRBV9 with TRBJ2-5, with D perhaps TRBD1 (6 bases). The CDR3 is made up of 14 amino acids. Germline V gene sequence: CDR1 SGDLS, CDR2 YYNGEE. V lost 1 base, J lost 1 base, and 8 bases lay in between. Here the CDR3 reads CASSVTGRQETQYF. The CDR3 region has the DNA TGTGCCAGCAGCGTAACAGGGCGCCAAGAGACCCAGTACTTC.

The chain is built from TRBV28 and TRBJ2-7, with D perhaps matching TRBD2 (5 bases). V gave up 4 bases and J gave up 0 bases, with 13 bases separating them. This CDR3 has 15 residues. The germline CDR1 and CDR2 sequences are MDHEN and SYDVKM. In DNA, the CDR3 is TGTGCCAGCAGTTCCAACCTTGCGGGCTCCTACGAGCAGTACTTC. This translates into CASSSNLAGSYEQYF.

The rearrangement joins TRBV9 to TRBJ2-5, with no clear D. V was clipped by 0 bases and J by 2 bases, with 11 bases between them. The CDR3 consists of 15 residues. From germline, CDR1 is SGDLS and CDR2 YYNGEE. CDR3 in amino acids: CASSVGSGSQETQYF. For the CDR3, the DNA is TGTGCCAGCAGCGTAGGATCCGGGTCGCAAGAGACCCAGTACTTC.

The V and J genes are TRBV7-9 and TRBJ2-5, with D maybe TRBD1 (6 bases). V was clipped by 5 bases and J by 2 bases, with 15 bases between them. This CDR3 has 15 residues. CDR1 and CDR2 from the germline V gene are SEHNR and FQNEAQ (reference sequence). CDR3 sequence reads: CASSPTHRVQETQYF. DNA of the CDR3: TGTGCCAGCAGCCCCACCCACAGGGTTCAAGAGACCCAGTACTTC.

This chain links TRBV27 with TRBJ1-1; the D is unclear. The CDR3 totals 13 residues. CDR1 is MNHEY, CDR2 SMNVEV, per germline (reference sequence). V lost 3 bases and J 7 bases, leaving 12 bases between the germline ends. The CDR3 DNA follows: TGTGCCAGCAGTTTTGGGTCAGGCAATGAAGCTTTCTTT. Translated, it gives CASSFGSGNEAFF.

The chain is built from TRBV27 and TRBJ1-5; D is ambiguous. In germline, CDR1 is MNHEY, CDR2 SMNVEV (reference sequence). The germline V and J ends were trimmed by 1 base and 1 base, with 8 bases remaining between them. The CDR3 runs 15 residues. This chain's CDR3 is CASSLLGLSNQPQHF. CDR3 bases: TGTGCCAGCAGTTTATTAGGGTTGAGCAATCAGCCCCAGCATTTT.

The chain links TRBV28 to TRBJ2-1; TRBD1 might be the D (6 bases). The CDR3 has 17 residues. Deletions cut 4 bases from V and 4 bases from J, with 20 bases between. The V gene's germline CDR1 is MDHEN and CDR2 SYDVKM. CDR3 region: CASSSYPSTDRYNEQFF. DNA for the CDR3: TGTGCCAGCAGTTCTTATCCTTCCACGGACAGATACAATGAGCAGTTCTTC.